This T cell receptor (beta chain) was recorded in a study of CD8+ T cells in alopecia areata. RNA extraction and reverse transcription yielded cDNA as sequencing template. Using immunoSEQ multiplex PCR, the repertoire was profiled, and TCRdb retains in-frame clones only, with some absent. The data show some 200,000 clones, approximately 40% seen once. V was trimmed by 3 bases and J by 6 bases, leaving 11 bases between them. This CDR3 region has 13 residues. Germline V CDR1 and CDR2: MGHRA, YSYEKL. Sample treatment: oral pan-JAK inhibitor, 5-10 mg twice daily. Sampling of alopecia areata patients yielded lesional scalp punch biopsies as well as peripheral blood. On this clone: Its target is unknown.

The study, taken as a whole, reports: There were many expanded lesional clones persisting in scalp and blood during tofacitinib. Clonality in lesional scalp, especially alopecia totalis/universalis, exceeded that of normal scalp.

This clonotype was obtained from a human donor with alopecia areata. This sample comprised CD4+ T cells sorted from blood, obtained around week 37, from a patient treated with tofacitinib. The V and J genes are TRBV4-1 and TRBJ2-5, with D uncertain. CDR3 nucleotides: TGCGCCAGCAGCCAGGAGCAGCCGAAGACCCAGTACTTC. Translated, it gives CASSQEQPKTQYF.